The source of this TCR beta chain is a study of Graves' ophthalmopathy and Graves' hyperthyroidism. The wider study: At initial diagnosis, peripheral blood was obtained, and this preceded any treatment. Study-wide points: A majority of expanded thyroid clonotypes exceeding 0.001 frequency were likewise present in blood.

In this sample, this clonotype turned up many times. Antigen: not known. Sampling approximately 10 ml of fresh peripheral blood provided the PBMCs. Amplifying from RNA transcripts, the study obtained TCR beta CDR3 regions. RT-PCR was first run with HTBI primers, then multiplex PCR in a second round. Via MiXCR, TCRdb re-called the multiplex PCR reads, giving one row per CDR3 protein. The sample consists of 500,000 to 700,000 distinct CDR3 sequences, about 24% of them appearing once. This CDR3 contains 16 residues. Germline CDR1 MNHEY, CDR2 SVGAGI. Trimming cost V 0 bases and J 3 bases, with 9 bases left between them.

This chain uses TRBV6-5 with TRBJ1-6; D possibly corresponds to TRBD1 (5 bases). The sequence came from a woman aged 18 to 35 with stable Graves' hyperthyroidism. Some clones in this sample may be carry-over from other donors' samples. Sequenced material: peripheral blood. CDR3 in amino acids: CASSYSGVGYNSPLHF. For the CDR3, the DNA is TGTGCCAGCAGTTACTCGGGGGTGGGCTATAATTCACCCCTCCACTTT.